This is a list of T cell receptor beta chains from one sample in a study of beta chain features in type 1 diabetes. TCRdb keeps only in-frame clones here, not all; method: immunoSEQ multiplex PCR. Of 160,000 or so clones in the sample, 6.5% to 8.5% were seen once. Sequencing was performed on central memory CD4+ T cells from blood. These receptor sequences come from a woman under 30 with type 1 diabetes. Each CDR3 is given without its conserved first and last residue.

>TRBV6-6
ASSRLAVEGETQY
>TRBV7-2
ASSPGTGFFQETQY
>TRBV4-3
ASSLRQGNQPQH
>TRBV5-1
ASSSVGAGQGGGQY
>TRBV29-1
SVHGTSGGGSSYNEQF
>TRBV2
ASSEDLGANVLT
>TRBV6-6
ASSSELGYT
>TRBV7-3
ASSSNSGFQF
>TRBV7-6
ASSLDRGQPQH
>TRBV18
ASTERANYGYT
>TRBV7-2
ASSSSQGFGYT
>TRBV7-3
ASSFDRDTQY
>TRBV4-2
ASSQDNYRDQPQH
>TRBV2
ASSERQGLAGANVLT
>TRBV19
ASRPDRRATEAF
>TRBV7-9
ASCSGRAATDTQY
>TRBV6-5
ASSLRAGGTEAF
>TRBV19
ASSQRDIQY
>TRBV25-1
ASRTGGRYNEQF
>TRBV11-2
ASSLDSLEQY
>TRBV18
ASSRPGLAGGSGELF
>TRBV4-2
ASSHRQLGEQY
>TRBV30
AWSWDSEETQY
>TRBV7-2
ASSLGGGNQPQH